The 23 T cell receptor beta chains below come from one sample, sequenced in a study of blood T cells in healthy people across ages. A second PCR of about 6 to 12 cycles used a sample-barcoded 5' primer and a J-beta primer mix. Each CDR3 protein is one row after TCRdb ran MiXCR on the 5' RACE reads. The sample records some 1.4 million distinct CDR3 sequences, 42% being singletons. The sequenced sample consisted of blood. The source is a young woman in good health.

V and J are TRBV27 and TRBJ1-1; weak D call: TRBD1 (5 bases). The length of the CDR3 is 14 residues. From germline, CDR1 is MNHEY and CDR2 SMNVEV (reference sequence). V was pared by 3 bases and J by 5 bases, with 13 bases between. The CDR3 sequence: CASSLGGLRTEAFF. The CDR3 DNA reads TGTGCCAGCAGTTTGGGGGGTTTGCGGACTGAAGCTTTCTTT.

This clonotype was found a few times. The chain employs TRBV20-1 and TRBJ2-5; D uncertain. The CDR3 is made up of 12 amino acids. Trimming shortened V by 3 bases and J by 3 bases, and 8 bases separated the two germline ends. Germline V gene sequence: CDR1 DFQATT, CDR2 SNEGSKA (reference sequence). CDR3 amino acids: CSASWLEETQYF. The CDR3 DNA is TGCAGTGCTAGCTGGTTGGAAGAGACCCAGTACTTC.

The CDR3 here is CASSLVSNQETQYF. In DNA form, the CDR3 reads TGTGCCAGCAGTTTAGTTAGCAACCAAGAGACCCAGTACTTC. This sequence joins TRBV12-3 or TRBV12-4 and TRBJ2-5; D uncertain. The CDR3 spans 14 residues. The V and J ends lost 1 base and 0 bases respectively, with 6 bases between them.

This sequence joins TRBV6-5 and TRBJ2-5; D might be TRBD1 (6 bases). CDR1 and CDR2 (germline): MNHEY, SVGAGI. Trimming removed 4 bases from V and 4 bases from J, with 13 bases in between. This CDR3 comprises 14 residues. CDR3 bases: TGTGCCAGCAGTTCCACAGGGATTCGAGAGACCCAGTACTTC. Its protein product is CASSSTGIRETQYF.

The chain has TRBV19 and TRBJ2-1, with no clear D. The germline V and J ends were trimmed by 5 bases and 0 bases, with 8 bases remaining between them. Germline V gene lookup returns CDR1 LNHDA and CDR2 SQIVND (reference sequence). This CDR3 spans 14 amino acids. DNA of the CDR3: TGTGCCAGTAGTTTCACGAGCTCCTACAATGAGCAGTTCTTC. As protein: CASSFTSSYNEQFF.

For the CDR3, the DNA is TGCAGTGCTAGCCGGACAGGGGGCCGTAATGAAAAACTGTTTTTT. It yields the protein CSASRTGGRNEKLFF. The chain combines TRBV20-1 with TRBJ1-4; the match to TRBD1 covers 11 bases. CDR1 is DFQATT, CDR2 SNEGSKA, per germline (reference sequence). The trim removed 3 bases at V and 4 bases at J, leaving 4 bases unmatched. This CDR3 comprises 15 residues.

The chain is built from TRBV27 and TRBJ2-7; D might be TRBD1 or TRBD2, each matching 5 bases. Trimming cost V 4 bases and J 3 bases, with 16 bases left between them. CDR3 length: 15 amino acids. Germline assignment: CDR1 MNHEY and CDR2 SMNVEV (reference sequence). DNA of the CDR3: TGTGCCAGCAGTTCCCCGTGGGACGGGGACTACGAGCAGTACTTC. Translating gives CASSSPWDGDYEQYF.

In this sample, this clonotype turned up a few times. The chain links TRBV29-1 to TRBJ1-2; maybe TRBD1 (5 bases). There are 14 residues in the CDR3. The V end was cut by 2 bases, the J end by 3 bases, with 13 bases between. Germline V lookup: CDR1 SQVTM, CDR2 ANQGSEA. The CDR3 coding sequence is TGCAGCGTTGAAAACGAGGGGCAGGACTATGGCTACACCTTC. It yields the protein CSVENEGQDYGYTF.

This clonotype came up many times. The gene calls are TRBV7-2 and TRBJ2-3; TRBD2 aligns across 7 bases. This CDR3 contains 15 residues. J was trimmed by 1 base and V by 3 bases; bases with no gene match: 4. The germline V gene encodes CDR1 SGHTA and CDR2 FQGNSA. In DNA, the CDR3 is TGTGCCAGCAGCTTCGGGCTAGCGGGCACAGATACGCAGTATTTT. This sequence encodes CASSFGLAGTDTQYF. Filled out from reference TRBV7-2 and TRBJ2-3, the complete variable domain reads GAGVSQSPSNKVTEKGKDVELRCDPISGHTALYWYRQSLGQGLEFLIYFQGNSAPDKSGLPSDRFSAERTGGSVSTLTIQRTQQEDSAVYLCASSFGLAGTDTQYFGPGTRLTVL.

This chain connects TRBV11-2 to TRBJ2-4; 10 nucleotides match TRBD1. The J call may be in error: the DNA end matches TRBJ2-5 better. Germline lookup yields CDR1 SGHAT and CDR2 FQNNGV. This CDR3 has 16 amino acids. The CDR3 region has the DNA TGTGCCAGCAGCACCAGATCGGGACAGGGGACAGAGACCCAGTACTTC. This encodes CASSTRSGQGTETQYF.

CDR3: CASMRGVDTEAFF. CDR3 sequence (DNA): TGTGCCAGCATGCGAGGGGTGGACACTGAAGCTTTCTTT. This chain connects TRBV7-2 to TRBJ1-1, with D tentatively TRBD1 (5 bases). CDR1 SGHTA and CDR2 FQGNSA come from the germline V gene. This CDR3 has 13 residues. V was trimmed by 7 bases and J by 3 bases, leaving 12 bases between them.

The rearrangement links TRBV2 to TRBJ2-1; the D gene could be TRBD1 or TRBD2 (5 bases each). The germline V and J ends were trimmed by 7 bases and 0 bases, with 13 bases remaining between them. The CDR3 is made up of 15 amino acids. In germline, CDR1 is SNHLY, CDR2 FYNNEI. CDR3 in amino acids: CASKVEGYSYNEQFF. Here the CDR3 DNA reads TGTGCCAGCAAGGTAGAGGGGTACTCCTACAATGAGCAGTTCTTC.

CDR3 residues: CASSHPGQPSSGANVLTF. CDR3 DNA sequence: TGTGCCAGCAGTCACCCGGGACAGCCGAGCTCTGGGGCCAACGTCCTGACTTTC. The J gene is TRBJ2-6, the V gene TRBV6-5, with 7 bases that match TRBD1. The V segment lost 5 bases and the J segment 0 bases; nucleotides outside the gene matches: 10. The V gene's germline CDR1 is MNHEY and CDR2 SVGAGI. The CDR3 is 18 amino acids.

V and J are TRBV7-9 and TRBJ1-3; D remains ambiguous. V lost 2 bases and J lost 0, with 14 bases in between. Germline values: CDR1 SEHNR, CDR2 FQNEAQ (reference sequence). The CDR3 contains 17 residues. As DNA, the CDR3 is TGTGCCAGCAGCTTAACGTCCGGCTTGAGCTCTGGAAACACCATATATTTT. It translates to CASSLTSGLSSGNTIYF.

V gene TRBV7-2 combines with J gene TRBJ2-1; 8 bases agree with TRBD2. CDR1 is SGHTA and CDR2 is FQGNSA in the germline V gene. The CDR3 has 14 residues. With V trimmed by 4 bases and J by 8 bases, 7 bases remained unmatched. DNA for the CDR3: TGTGCCAGCAGCTACCGGGGGGGTACGGATGAGCAGTTCTTC. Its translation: CASSYRGGTDEQFF.

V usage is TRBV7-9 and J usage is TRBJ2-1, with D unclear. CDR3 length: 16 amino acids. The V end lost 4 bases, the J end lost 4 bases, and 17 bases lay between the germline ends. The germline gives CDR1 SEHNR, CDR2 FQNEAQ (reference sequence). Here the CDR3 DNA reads TGTGCCAGCAGCTGGCCTGGGGTCTATAGTTACAATGAGCAGTTCTTC. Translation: CASSWPGVYSYNEQFF.

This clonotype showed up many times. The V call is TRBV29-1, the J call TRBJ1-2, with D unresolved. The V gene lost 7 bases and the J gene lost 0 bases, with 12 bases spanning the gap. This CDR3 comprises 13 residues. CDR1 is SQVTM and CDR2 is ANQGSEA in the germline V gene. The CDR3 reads CSATRSSNYGYTF. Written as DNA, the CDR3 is TGCAGCGCCACCAGGAGTTCTAACTATGGCTACACCTTC.

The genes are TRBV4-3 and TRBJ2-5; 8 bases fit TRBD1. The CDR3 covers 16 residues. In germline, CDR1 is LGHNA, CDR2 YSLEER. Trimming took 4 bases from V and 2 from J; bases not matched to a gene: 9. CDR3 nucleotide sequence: TGCGCCAGCAGCCGGTGGACAGGGCTTAGTCAAGAGACCCAGTACTTC. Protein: CASSRWTGLSQETQYF.

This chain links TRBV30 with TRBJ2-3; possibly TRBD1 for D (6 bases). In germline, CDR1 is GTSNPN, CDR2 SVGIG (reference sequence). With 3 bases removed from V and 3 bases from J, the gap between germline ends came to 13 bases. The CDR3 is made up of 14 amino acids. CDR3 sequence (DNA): TGTGCCTGGAGCGCTAATACAGGGACAGATACGCAGTATTTT. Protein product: CAWSANTGTDTQYF.

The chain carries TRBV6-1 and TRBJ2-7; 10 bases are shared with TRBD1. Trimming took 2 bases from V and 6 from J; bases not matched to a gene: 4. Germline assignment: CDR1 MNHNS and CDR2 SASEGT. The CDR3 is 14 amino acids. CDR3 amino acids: CASSELGQGSEQYF. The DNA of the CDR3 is TGTGCCAGCAGTGAACTGGGACAGGGGTCCGAGCAGTACTTC.

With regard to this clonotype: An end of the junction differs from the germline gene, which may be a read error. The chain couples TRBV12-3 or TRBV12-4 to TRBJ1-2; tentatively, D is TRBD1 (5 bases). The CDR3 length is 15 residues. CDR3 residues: CASSPPNAGHYGYIF. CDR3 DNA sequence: TGTGCCAGCAGCCCTCCTAACGCAGGGCACTATGGCTACATCTTC.

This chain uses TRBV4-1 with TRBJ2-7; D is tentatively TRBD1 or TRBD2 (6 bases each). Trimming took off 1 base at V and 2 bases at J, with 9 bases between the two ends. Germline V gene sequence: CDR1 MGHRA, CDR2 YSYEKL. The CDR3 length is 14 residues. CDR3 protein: CASSQAGAAYEQYF. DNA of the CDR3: TGCGCCAGCAGCCAAGCGGGGGCCGCCTACGAGCAGTACTTC.

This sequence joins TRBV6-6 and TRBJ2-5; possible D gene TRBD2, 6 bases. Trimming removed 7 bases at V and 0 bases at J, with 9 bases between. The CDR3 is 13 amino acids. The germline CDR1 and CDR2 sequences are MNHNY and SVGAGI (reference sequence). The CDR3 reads CASMRTNQETQYF. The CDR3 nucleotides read TGTGCCAGCATGCGGACTAACCAAGAGACCCAGTACTTC.